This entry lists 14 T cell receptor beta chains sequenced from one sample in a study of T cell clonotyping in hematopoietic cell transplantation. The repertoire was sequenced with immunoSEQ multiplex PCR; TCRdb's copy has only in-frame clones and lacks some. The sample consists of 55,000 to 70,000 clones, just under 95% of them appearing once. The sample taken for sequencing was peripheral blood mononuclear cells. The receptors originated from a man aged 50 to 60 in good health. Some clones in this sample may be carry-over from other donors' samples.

The DNA for the CDR3 is TGCGCCAGCAGCCTAGGGGACATTGGCGGGAATCAGCCCCAGCATTTT. This encodes CASSLGDIGGNQPQHF. This rearrangement joins TRBV5-1 to TRBJ1-5; tentative D call: TRBD1 (6 bases). Trimming removed 4 bases from V and 4 bases from J, with 18 bases in between. CDR3 length: 16 residues. In germline, CDR1 is SGHRS, CDR2 YFSETQ.

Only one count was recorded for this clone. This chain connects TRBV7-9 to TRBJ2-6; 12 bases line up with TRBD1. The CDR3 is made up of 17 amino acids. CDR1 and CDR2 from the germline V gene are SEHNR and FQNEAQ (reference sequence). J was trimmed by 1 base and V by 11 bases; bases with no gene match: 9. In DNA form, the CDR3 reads TGTGCCTTGGGCTTGGGACAGGGGGCTTCTGGGGCCAACGTCCTGACTTTC. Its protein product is CALGLGQGASGANVLTF.

The CDR3 loop reads CATEQTWDTEAFF. Here the CDR3 DNA reads TGTGCCACCGAACAGACTTGGGACACTGAAGCTTTCTTT. V and J are TRBV28 and TRBJ1-1; D ambiguous. CDR3 length: 13 residues. Per germline, CDR1 MDHEN and CDR2 SYDVKM. Trimming left V 10 bases short and J 3 bases short, with 15 bases between. The whole variable domain, filled in from reference TRBV28 and TRBJ1-1, reads DVKVTQSSRYLVKRTGEKVFLECVQDMDHENMFWYRQDPGLGLRLIYFSYDVKMKEKGDIPEGYSVSREKKERFSLILESASTNQTSMYLCATEQTWDTEAFFGQGTRLTVV.

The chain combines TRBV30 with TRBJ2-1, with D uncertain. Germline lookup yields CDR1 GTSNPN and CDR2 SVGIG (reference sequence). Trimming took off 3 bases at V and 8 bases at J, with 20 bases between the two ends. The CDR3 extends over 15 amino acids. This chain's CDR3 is CAWRGPGFVVDEQFF. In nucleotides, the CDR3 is TGTGCCTGGAGGGGCCCCGGCTTTGTGGTAGATGAGCAGTTCTTC.

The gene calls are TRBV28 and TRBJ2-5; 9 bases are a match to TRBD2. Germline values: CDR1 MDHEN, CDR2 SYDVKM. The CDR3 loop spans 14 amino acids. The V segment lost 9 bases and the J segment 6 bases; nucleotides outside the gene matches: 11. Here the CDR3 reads CASLGGGAVKTQYF. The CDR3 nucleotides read TGTGCCAGTCTCGGCGGGGGGGCTGTAAAGACCCAGTACTTC.

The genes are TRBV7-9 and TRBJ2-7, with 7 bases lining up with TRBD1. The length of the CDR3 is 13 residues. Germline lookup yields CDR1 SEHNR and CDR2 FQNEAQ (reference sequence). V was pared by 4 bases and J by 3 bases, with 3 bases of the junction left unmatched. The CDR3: CASSSGQVYEQYF. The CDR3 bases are TGTGCCAGCAGCTCCGGACAGGTCTACGAGCAGTACTTC.

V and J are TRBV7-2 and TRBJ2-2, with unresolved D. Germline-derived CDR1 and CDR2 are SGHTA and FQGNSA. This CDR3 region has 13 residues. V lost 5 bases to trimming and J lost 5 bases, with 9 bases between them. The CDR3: CASSPGPTGELFF. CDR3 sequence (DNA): TGTGCCAGCAGCCCAGGACCAACCGGGGAGCTGTTTTTT.

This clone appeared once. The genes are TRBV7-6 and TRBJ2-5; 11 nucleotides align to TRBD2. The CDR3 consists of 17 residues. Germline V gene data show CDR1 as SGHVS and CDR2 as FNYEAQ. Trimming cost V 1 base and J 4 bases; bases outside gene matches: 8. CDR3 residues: CASSLDLAGTSGETQYF. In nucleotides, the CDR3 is TGTGCCAGCAGCTTAGACCTTGCCGGGACTAGCGGAGAGACCCAGTACTTC.

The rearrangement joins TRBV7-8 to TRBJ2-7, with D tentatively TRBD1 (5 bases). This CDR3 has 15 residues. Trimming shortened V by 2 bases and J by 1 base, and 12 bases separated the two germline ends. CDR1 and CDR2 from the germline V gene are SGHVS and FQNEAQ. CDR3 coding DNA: TGTGCCAGCAGCTTATCAGGACAACCTTCCTACGAGCAGTACTTC. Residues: CASSLSGQPSYEQYF.

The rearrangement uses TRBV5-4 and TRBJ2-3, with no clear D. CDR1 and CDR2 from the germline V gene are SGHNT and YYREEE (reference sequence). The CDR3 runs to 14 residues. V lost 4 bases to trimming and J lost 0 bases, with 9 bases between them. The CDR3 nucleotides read TGTGCCAGCAGCCTGACATCTAGCACAGATACGCAGTATTTT. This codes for CASSLTSSTDTQYF.

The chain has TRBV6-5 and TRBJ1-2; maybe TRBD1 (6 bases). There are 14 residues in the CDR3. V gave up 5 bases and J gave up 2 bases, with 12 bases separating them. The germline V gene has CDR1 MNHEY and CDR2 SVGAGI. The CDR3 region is CASSAHRENYGYTF. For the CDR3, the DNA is TGTGCCAGCAGTGCTCACAGGGAAAACTATGGCTACACCTTC.

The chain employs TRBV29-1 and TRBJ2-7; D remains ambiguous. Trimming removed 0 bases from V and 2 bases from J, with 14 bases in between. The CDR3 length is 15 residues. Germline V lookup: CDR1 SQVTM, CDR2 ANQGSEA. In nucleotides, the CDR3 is TGCAGCGTTGAAGATAACACAGTGGGTACCTACGAGCAGTACTTC. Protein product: CSVEDNTVGTYEQYF.

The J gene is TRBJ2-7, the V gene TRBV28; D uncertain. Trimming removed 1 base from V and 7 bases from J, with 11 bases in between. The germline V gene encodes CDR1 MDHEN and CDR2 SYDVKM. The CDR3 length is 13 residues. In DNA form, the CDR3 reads TGTGCCAGCAGTTTATATGCTTCGAGGGAGCAGTACTTC. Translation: CASSLYASREQYF.

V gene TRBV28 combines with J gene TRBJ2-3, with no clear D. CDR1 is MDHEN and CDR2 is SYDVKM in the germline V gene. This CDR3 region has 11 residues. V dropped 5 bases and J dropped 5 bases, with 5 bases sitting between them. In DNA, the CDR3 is TGTGCCAGCAGTCCTAGAGATACGCAGTATTTT. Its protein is CASSPRDTQYF.